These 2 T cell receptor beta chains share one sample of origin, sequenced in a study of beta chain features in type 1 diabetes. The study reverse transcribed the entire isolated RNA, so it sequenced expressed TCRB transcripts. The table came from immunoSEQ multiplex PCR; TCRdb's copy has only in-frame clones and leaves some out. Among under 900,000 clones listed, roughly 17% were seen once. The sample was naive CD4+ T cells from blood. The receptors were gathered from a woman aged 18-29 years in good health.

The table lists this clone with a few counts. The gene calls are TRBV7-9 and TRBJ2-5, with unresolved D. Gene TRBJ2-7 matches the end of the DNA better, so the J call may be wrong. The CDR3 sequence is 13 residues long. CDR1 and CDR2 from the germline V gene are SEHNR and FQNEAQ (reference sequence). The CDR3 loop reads CASSLKGPSEQYF. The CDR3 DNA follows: TGTGCCAGCAGCTTAAAGGGTCCGTCCGAGCAGTACTTC.

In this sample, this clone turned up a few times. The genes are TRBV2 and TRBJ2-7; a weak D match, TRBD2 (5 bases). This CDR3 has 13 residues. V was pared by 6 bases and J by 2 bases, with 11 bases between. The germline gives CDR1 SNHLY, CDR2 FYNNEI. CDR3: CASSGDLTYEQYF. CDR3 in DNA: TGTGCCAGCAGCGGGGATTTGACCTACGAGCAGTACTTC.